This TCR beta chain was sequenced during a study of blood T cell repertoires in COVID-19 (dated by TCRdb to 2020 to 2022). Background for the entire study: Collaborator samples came from the United States, Italy and Spain and covered acute and convalescent phases of COVID-19. Where available, HLA class I and class II types were taken from metadata supplied by the sample provider and were not determined by assay-based typing. Samples were obtained from the ongoing ImmuneRACE study (first 160 participants) and from about 1,300 subjects provided by 6 global collaborators. The repertoires were made available in a free public database intended to serve as a resource for research on the immune response to SARS-CoV-2. Nearly every sample came with metadata listing a de-identified subject ID, COVID-19 status, age in years and sex. Subjects who had been exposed to COVID-19, were actively infected with it, or had recovered from it provided the deeply sampled blood TCRbeta repertoires that made up the dataset. The material from the prospective study consisted of cDNA or gDNA derived from T cells, B-cell-depleted T cells, or PBMCs. Broad study findings and their caveats: The quantity of clinical and demographic metadata differed by source and by participant and was supplied without curation.

Each collaborating institution followed its own protocols to collect whole blood in K2EDTA tubes. For TCRbeta analysis, collaborators shipped samples in one of three forms: frozen whole blood, isolated PBMCs, or DNA extracted from either of those sample types. Trimming costs V 8 bases and J 5 bases, and their ends lie 13 bases apart. Including the terminal cysteine and phenylalanine, the CDR3 comprises 12 residues. Just the 36-base CDR3 DNA is kept, in frame starting at base 1. The germline V gene yields SNHLY for CDR1 and FYNNEI for CDR2. TCRbeta CDR3 regions were amplified from genomic DNA using the immunoSEQ Assay, a bias-controlled multiplex PCR. Concerning the study's data processing: The number of nucleated cells in each sample was estimated by amplification of reference gene primers within the assay. Sequence reads were collapsed and filtered to measure the absolute abundance of every unique TCRbeta CDR3 rearrangement. For each sample, productive Simpson clonality was calculated by taking the square root of Simpson's diversity index across productive rearrangements. In its TCRdb copy, this immuneACCESS table keeps in-frame sequences only and misses some clones. Where compared with another copy, unresolved V genes explain less than half of these, and the others have no known cause. V and J calls and clone size are those listed in that table; D and trimming were worked out from the DNA. The sample table lists about 72,000 clones, roughly 82% of them with a count of one. The top ten hold about 19% of the sample.

In its sample, this clone was seen a few times. The antigen this receptor binds is unknown. No quality values exist for individual bases; no much larger clone is one base distant. The sample taken for sequencing was peripheral blood. This receptor chain uses TRBV2 and TRBJ2-7; a tentative D call is TRBD2 (6 bases match). The sequence derives from a human donor in a cohort sampled during active COVID-19. In nucleotide form, the sequence is TGTGCCAGCTTCGAGGGACTCGACGAGCAGTACTTC. Translated, this is CASFEGLDEQYF.